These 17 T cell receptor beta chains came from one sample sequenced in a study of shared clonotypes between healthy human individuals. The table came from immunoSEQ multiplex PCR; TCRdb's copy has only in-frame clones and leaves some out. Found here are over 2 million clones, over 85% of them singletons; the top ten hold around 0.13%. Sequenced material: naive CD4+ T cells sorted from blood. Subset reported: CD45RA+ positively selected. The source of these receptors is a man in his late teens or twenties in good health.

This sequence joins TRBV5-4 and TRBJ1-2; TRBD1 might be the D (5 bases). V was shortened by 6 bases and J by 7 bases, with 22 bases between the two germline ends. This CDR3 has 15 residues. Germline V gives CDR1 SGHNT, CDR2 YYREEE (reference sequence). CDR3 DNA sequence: TGTGCCAGCATGGGGGGGACGGCAGGGAGTTCTGGCTACACCTTC. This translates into CASMGGTAGSSGYTF.

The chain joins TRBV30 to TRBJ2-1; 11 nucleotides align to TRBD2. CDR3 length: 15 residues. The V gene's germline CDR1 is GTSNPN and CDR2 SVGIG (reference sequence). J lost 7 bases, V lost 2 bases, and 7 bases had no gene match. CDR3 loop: CAWSRTGLAENEQFF. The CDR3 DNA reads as TGTGCCTGGAGTCGAACGGGACTAGCGGAAAATGAGCAGTTCTTC. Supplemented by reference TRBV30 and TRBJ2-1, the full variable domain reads SQTIHQWPATLVQPVGSPLSLECTVEGTSNPNLYWYRQAAGRGLQLLFYSVGIGQISSEVPQNLSASRPQDRQFILSSKKLLLSDSGFYLCAWSRTGLAENEQFFGPGTRLTVL.

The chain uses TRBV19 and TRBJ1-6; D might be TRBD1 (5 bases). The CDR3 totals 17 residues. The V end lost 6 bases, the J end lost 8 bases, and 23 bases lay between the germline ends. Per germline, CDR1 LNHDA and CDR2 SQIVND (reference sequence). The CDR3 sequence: CASSPPQGGHLDSPLHF. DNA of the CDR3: TGTGCCAGTAGCCCCCCCCAGGGCGGACACCTTGATTCACCCCTCCACTTT.

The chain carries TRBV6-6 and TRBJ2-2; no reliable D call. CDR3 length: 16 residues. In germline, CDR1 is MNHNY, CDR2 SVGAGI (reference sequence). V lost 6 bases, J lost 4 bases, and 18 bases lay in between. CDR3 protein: CASSQHAPTGTGELFF. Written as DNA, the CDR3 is TGTGCCAGCAGCCAACACGCTCCGACGGGCACCGGGGAGCTGTTTTTT.

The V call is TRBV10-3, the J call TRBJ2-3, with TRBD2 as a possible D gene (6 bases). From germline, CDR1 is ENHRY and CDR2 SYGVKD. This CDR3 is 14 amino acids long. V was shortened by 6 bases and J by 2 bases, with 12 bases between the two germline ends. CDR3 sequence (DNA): TGTGCCATCAGGTCCGGGACTGTCACAGATACGCAGTATTTT. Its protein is CAIRSGTVTDTQYF.

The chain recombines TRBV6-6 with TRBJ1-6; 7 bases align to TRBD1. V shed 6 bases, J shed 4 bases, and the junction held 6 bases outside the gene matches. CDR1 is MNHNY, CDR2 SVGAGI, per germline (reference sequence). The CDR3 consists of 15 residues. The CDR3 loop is CASSPGQEYNSPLHF. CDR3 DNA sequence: TGTGCCAGCAGCCCCGGACAGGAGTATAATTCACCCCTCCACTTT.

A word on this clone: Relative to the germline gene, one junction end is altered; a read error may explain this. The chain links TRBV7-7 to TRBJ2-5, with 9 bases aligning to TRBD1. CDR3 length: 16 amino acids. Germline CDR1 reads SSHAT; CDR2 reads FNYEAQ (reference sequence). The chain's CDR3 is CASSLFPDRGQETQYF. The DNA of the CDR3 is TGTGCTAGCAGCTTATTTCCGGACAGGGGCCAAGAGACCCAGTACTTC.

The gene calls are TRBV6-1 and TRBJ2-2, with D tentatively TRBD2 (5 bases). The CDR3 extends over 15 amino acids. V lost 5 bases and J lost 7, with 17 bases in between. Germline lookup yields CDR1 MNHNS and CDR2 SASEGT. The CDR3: CASSFEGSPNGELFF. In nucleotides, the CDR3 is TGTGCCAGCAGTTTCGAGGGTTCCCCTAACGGGGAGCTGTTTTTT.

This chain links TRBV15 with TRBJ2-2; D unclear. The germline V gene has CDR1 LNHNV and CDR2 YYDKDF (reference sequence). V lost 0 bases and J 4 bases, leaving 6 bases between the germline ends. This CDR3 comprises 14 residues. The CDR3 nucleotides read TGTGCCACCAGCAGAGATGCAGTCACCGGGGAGCTGTTTTTT. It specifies CATSRDAVTGELFF.

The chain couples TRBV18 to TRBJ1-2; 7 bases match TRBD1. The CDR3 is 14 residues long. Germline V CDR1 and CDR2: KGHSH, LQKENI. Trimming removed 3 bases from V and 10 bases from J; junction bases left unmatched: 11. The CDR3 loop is CASSPQGGQQAYTF. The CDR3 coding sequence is TGTGCCAGCTCACCTCAAGGGGGACAGCAAGCCTACACCTTC.

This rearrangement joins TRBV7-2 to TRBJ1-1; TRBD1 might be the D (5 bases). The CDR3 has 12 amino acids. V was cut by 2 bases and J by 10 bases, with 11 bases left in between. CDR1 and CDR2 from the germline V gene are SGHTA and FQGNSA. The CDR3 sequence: CASSLTGARAFF. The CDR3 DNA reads TGTGCCAGCAGCTTAACAGGCGCTCGAGCTTTCTTT.

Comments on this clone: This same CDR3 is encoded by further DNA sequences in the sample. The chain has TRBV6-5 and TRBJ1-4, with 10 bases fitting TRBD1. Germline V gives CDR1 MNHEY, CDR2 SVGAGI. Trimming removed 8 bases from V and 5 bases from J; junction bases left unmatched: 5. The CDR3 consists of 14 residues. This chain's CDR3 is CASSRGQGNEKLFF. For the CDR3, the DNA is TGTGCCAGCTCTCGGGGACAGGGGAATGAAAAACTGTTTTTT.

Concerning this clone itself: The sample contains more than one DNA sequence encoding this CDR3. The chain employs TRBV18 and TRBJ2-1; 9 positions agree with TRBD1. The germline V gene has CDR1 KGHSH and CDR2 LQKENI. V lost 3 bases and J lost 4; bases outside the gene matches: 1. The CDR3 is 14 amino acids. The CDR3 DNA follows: TGTGCCAGCTCACCGGGGACAGGGTACAATGAGCAGTTCTTC. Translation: CASSPGTGYNEQFF. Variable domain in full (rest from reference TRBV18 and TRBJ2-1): NAGVMQNPRHLVRRRGQEARLRCSPMKGHSHVYWYRQLPEEGLKFMVYLQKENIIDESGMPKERFSAEFPKEGPSILRIQQVVRGDSAAYFCASSPGTGYNEQFFGPGTRLTVL.

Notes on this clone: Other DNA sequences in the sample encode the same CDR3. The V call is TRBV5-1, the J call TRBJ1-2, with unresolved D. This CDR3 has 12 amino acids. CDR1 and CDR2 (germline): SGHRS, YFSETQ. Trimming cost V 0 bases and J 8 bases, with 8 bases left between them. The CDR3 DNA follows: TGCGCCAGCAGCTTGGAGGTCGGGGGCTACACCTTC. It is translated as CASSLEVGGYTF.

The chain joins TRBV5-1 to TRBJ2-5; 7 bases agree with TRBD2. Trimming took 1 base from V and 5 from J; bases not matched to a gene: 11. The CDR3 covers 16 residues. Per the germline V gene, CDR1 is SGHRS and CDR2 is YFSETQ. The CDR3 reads CASSLSTTAGFETQYF. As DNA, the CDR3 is TGCGCCAGCAGCTTGAGTACTACAGCGGGGTTTGAGACCCAGTACTTC.

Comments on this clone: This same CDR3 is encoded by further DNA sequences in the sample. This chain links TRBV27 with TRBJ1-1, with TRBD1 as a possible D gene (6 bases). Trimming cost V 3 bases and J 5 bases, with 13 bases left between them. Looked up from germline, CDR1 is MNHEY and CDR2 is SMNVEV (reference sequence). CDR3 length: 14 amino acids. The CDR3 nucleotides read TGTGCCAGCAGTTTGGGGGGGGCGGGAACTGAAGCTTTCTTT. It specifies CASSLGGAGTEAFF.

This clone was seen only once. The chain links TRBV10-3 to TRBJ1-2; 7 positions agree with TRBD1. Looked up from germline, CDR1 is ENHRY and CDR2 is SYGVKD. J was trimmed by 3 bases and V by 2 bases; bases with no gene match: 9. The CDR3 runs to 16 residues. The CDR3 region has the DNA TGTGCCATCAGTGAGGAAAAACAGGGGACCCACTATGGCTACACCTTC. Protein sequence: CAISEEKQGTHYGYTF.